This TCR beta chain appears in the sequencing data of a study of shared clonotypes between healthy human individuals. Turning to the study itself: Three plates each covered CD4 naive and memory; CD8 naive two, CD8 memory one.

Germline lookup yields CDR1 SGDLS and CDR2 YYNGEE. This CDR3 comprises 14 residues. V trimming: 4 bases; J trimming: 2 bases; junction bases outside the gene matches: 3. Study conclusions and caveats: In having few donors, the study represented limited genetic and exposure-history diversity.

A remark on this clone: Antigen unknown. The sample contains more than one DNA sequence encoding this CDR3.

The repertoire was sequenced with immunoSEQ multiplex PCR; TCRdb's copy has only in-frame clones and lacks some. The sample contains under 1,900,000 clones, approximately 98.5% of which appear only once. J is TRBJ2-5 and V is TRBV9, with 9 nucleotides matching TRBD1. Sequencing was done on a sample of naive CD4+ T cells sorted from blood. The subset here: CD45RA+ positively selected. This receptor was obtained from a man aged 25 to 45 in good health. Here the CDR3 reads CASSSGQGQETQYF. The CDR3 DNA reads TGTGCCAGCAGCTCAGGACAGGGGCAAGAGACCCAGTACTTC.